The 28 T cell receptor beta chains in this list originate from one sample, sequenced in a study of T and B cells in COVID-19 patients. From blood, 250-500 ng of genomic DNA served as TRB template. BIOMED2 TRB-A/B primer pools were used in multiplex TRB PCR. MiXCR, run by TCRdb on the multiplex PCR reads, gives a single entry per CDR3 protein. Of 9,500 or so distinct CDR3 sequences listed, over 30% are singletons. Sequenced sample: blood. The receptor source for this set is a human donor with active COVID-19.

The chain has TRBV6-5 and TRBJ1-2; D call uncertain. This CDR3 is 13 amino acids long. Germline CDR1 reads MNHEY; CDR2 reads SVGAGI. Trimming removed 1 base from V and 8 bases from J, with 11 bases in between. CDR3 DNA sequence: TGTGCCAGCAGTTACTTCCTGGGGAGAGGCTACACCTTC. It is translated as CASSYFLGRGYTF.

On this clonotype itself: A much larger clone differs from this one at a single base, so this may be a read error. The gene calls are TRBV29-1 and TRBJ2-2; TRBD2 might be the D (6 bases). Germline values: CDR1 SQVTM, CDR2 ANQGSEA. The CDR3 has 12 amino acids. CDR3 DNA: TGCAGCGTTGTTGCGAACACCGGGGGGCTGTTTTTT. It encodes CSVVANTGGLFF.

The rearrangement joins TRBV29-1 to TRBJ1-1, with D maybe TRBD1 (6 bases). Per the germline V gene, CDR1 is SQVTM and CDR2 is ANQGSEA. The CDR3 runs 15 residues. The V end was cut by 4 bases, the J end by 3 bases, with 18 bases between. The CDR3 region has the DNA TGCAGCGTTGGAGGGGGGGTAGGGGTCGACACTGAAGCTTTCTTT. This gives the protein CSVGGGVGVDTEAFF.

In this sample, this clonotype is medium-sized. The chain has TRBV6-5 and TRBJ1-1; D may be TRBD1 (5 bases). Germline CDR1 and CDR2: MNHEY and SVGAGI. V was trimmed by 8 bases and J by 4 bases, leaving 11 bases between them. This CDR3 spans 12 amino acids. The CDR3 loop is CASGGVSTEAFF. DNA of the CDR3: TGTGCCAGCGGGGGGGTGAGCACTGAAGCTTTCTTT.

V is TRBV5-5 and J is TRBJ2-3, with D tentatively TRBD1 (6 bases). V was pared by 4 bases and J by 3 bases, with 9 bases between. The CDR3 covers 13 residues. Germline V lookup: CDR1 SGHKS, CDR2 YYEKEE (reference sequence). CDR3 residues: CASSRGGTDTQYF. CDR3 DNA: TGTGCCAGCAGCAGAGGGGGAACAGATACGCAGTATTTT.

The CDR3 coding sequence is TGTGCCAGCAGCAAGGGACAAGACCTCCACTTT. As protein: CASSKGQDLHF. The V call is TRBV11-3, the J call TRBJ1-6; the D gene is possibly TRBD1 (6 bases). Germline V gene lookup returns CDR1 SGHNT and CDR2 YENEEA. V was clipped by 5 bases and J by 15 bases, with 11 bases between them. The CDR3 runs 11 residues.

This clonotype was seen only a few times. The rearrangement joins TRBV15 to TRBJ2-1; TRBD1 matches 8 bases. Germline CDR1 LNHNV, CDR2 YYDKDF (reference sequence). The CDR3 is made up of 16 amino acids. Trimming removed 0 bases from V and 6 bases from J; junction bases left unmatched: 7. In DNA, the CDR3 is TGTGCCACCAGCAGAGATCGGGACAGGAGAGTCAATGAGCAGTTCTTC. Translating gives CATSRDRDRRVNEQFF.

A few counts support this clonotype. V gene TRBV10-3 combines with J gene TRBJ2-3, with 8 bases matching TRBD1. V shed 6 bases, J shed 0 bases, and the junction held 5 bases outside the gene matches. This CDR3 is built from 15 residues. Germline V gene sequence: CDR1 ENHRY, CDR2 SYGVKD. CDR3 nucleotides: TGTGCCATCAGCCGGACAGGGTCTAGCACAGATACGCAGTATTTT. It translates to CAISRTGSSTDTQYF.

This clonotype appeared a few times. The J gene is TRBJ2-7, the V gene TRBV5-4; D unresolved. Trimming stripped 0 bases from V and 3 bases from J, with 4 bases between. Germline V lookup: CDR1 SGHNT, CDR2 YYREEE (reference sequence). CDR3 size: 12 residues. The CDR3 DNA reads as TGTGCCAGCAGCTTGGACAACTACGAGCAGTACTTC. This translates into CASSLDNYEQYF.

The rearrangement joins TRBV7-2 to TRBJ2-5; D gene ambiguous. CDR3 size: 16 residues. The germline CDR1 and CDR2 sequences are SGHTA and FQGNSA. V lost 6 bases and J lost 5, with 22 bases in between. Here the CDR3 reads CASSQTGSGREETQYF. The CDR3 region has the DNA TGTGCCAGCAGTCAGACGGGTTCGGGCCGCGAGGAGACCCAGTACTTC. The whole variable domain, filled in from reference TRBV7-2 and TRBJ2-5, reads GAGVSQSPSNKVTEKGKDVELRCDPISGHTALYWYRQSLGQGLEFLIYFQGNSAPDKSGLPSDRFSAERTGGSVSTLTIQRTQQEDSAVYLCASSQTGSGREETQYFGPGTRLLVL.

The chain links TRBV5-6 to TRBJ2-1; 13 nucleotides match TRBD2. V trimming: 3 bases; J trimming: 15 bases; junction bases outside the gene matches: 9. Per the germline V gene, CDR1 is SGHDT and CDR2 is YYEEEE. The CDR3 covers 14 residues. The DNA for the CDR3 is TGTGCCAGCAGCTCGGGACTAGCGGGGCGCCTTCTGTTCTTC. It translates to CASSSGLAGRLLFF.

The chain combines TRBV12-3 or TRBV12-4 with TRBJ1-6; D ambiguous. The CDR3 sequence is 16 residues long. The V and J ends lost 5 bases and 7 bases respectively, with 18 bases between them. The CDR3 coding sequence is TGTGCCAGCAGTCCCGATCGCGGGCAGGTAAATTCACCCCTCCACTTT. The encoded protein is CASSPDRGQVNSPLHF.

The chain recombines TRBV5-6 with TRBJ2-7; TRBD1 aligns across 8 bases. The CDR3 sequence is 15 residues long. CDR1 and CDR2 from the germline V gene are SGHDT and YYEEEE. The V gene end was trimmed by 1 base and the J gene end by 3 bases; junction bases not matched to a gene: 6. The CDR3 sequence: CASSLYQGARYEQYF. The CDR3 bases are TGTGCCAGCAGCTTGTATCAGGGGGCACGCTACGAGCAGTACTTC. Supplemented by reference TRBV5-6 and TRBJ2-7, the full variable domain reads DAGVTQSPTHLIKTRGQQVTLRCSPKSGHDTVSWYQQALGQGPQFIFQYYEEEERQRGNFPDRFSGHQFPNYSSELNVNALLLGDSALYLCASSLYQGARYEQYFGPGTRLTVT.

The chain employs TRBV7-9 and TRBJ2-7; 9 bases match TRBD2. This CDR3 spans 19 amino acids. CDR1 SEHNR and CDR2 FQNEAQ come from the germline V gene (reference sequence). The V and J ends lost 0 bases and 2 bases, in that order; junction bases with no gene match: 14. CDR3 nucleotides: TGTGCCAGCAGCTTAGCGCGTAGCGGGAGAGGGTTTTGGGCCTACGAGCAGTACTTC. Translation gives CASSLARSGRGFWAYEQYF.

This clonotype was counted between two and nine times. The chain carries TRBV24-1 and TRBJ1-5; D may be TRBD1 (5 bases). The CDR3 has 16 amino acids. Trimming cost V 3 bases and J 7 bases, with 18 bases left between them. Per the germline V gene, CDR1 is KGHDR and CDR2 is SFDVKD. In DNA form, the CDR3 reads TGTGCCACCAGTGATAGTTTGGCAGGGTCACGACAGCCCCAGCATTTT. It is translated as CATSDSLAGSRQPQHF.

This clonotype has just a few counts. The genes are TRBV5-6 and TRBJ2-1; D gene ambiguous. V lost 2 bases, J lost 4 bases, and 10 bases lay in between. Germline loops: CDR1 SGHDT, CDR2 YYEEEE. The length of the CDR3 is 14 residues. CDR3 coding DNA: TGTGCCAGCAGCTTAACGGGTCCATACAATGAGCAGTTCTTC. It is translated as CASSLTGPYNEQFF.

This clonotype occurred once. The rearrangement links TRBV19 to TRBJ1-1; no definite D call. V lost 4 bases and J 7 bases, leaving 16 bases between the germline ends. CDR3 size: 14 residues. Germline V gene data show CDR1 as LNHDA and CDR2 as SQIVND (reference sequence). CDR3 coding DNA: TGTGCCAGTAGTACAACCGGGATTTACGGTGAAGCTTTCTTT. It translates to CASSTTGIYGEAFF.

The rearrangement uses TRBV24-1 and TRBJ2-2; D ambiguous. CDR3 length equals 14 residues. Per germline, CDR1 KGHDR and CDR2 SFDVKD. Trimming pared 8 bases from V and 4 bases from J, leaving 13 bases between. As DNA, the CDR3 is TGTGCCACCACCTCCACCGATTTCACCGGGGAGCTGTTTTTT. Its translation is CATTSTDFTGELFF.

This clonotype was seen only a few times. The chain carries TRBV7-9 and TRBJ2-7; 7 nucleotides agree with TRBD1. From germline, CDR1 is SEHNR and CDR2 FQNEAQ (reference sequence). This CDR3 is 16 amino acids long. V trimming: 7 bases; J trimming: 0 bases; junction bases outside the gene matches: 12. The CDR3 nucleotides read TGTGCCAGCAATAACCCCCGGGACAGTTACTCCTACGAGCAGTACTTC. As protein: CASNNPRDSYSYEQYF. Using reference TRBV7-9 and TRBJ2-7 for the parts outside the CDR3, the full variable domain is DTGVSQNPRHKITKRGQNVTFRCDPISEHNRLYWYRQTLGQGPEFLTYFQNEAQLEKSRLLSDRFSAERPKGSFSTLEIQRTEQGDSAMYLCASNNPRDSYSYEQYFGPGTRLTVT.

The chain carries TRBV11-3 and TRBJ2-1, with TRBD2 matching over 14 bases. CDR1 is SGHNT, CDR2 YENEEA, per germline. The junction had 10 bases not matched to a gene; V was cut back by 5 bases and J by 7 bases. The CDR3 spans 17 residues. The DNA of the CDR3 is TGTGCCAGCAGCCGCTCCGGGACTAGCGGGAGACTAAATGAGCAGTTCTTC. This sequence encodes CASSRSGTSGRLNEQFF.

There are a few counts of this clonotype. The chain links TRBV6-5 to TRBJ1-1, with D maybe TRBD1 (6 bases). This CDR3 is built from 13 residues. Trimming shortened V by 5 bases and J by 5 bases, and 12 bases separated the two germline ends. Germline CDR1 and CDR2: MNHEY and SVGAGI. The CDR3 here is CASSETGRTEAFF. CDR3 nucleotides: TGTGCCAGCAGTGAAACAGGGAGGACTGAAGCTTTCTTT.

There are many counts of this clonotype. The chain links TRBV19 to TRBJ2-6; a weak D match, TRBD2 (5 bases). The CDR3 runs 16 residues. The germline V and J ends were trimmed by 7 bases and 4 bases, with 17 bases remaining between them. Germline lookup yields CDR1 LNHDA and CDR2 SQIVND (reference sequence). CDR3 in amino acids: CASTQPGVGGANVLTF. CDR3 nucleotides: TGTGCCAGTACTCAACCCGGGGTGGGGGGGGCCAACGTCCTGACTTTC.

The chain recombines TRBV6-5 with TRBJ1-1; the match to TRBD1 covers 10 bases. V lost 2 bases to trimming and J lost 7 bases; unmatched junction nucleotides: 7. CDR3 size: 15 residues. Germline CDR1 reads MNHEY; CDR2 reads SVGAGI. As DNA, the CDR3 is TGTGCCAGCAGTTACGAGCTGGGACAGGGGAGTGAAGCTTTCTTT. This codes for CASSYELGQGSEAFF.

This clonotype occurred a few times. The chain couples TRBV6-5 to TRBJ1-1, with D possibly being TRBD1 (5 bases). The CDR3 runs to 15 residues. V lost 5 bases and J 0 bases, leaving 13 bases between the germline ends. The germline V gene has CDR1 MNHEY and CDR2 SVGAGI. CDR3 DNA: TGTGCCAGCAGTCTCCGACAGTCCCTGAACACTGAAGCTTTCTTT. It yields the protein CASSLRQSLNTEAFF.

This clonotype came up a few times. This chain uses TRBV19 with TRBJ1-1, with 7 positions matching TRBD1. J gave up 4 bases and V 11 bases, and 13 bases lay outside the gene matches. Germline V gene sequence: CDR1 LNHDA, CDR2 SQIVND (reference sequence). The CDR3 is made up of 14 amino acids. The CDR3 loop is CAVGAGGGGTEAFF. The CDR3 bases are TGTGCCGTTGGGGCAGGGGGAGGAGGCACTGAAGCTTTCTTT.

This clonotype occurred a few times. The gene calls are TRBV18 and TRBJ2-1; 7 nucleotides match TRBD2. The V gene end was trimmed by 0 bases and the J gene end by 3 bases; junction bases not matched to a gene: 5. The CDR3 spans 16 residues. CDR1 is KGHSH, CDR2 LQKENI, per germline. The CDR3 sequence is CASSPPWLADYNEQFF. In DNA, the CDR3 is TGTGCCAGCTCACCACCGTGGCTAGCGGACTACAATGAGCAGTTCTTC.

The V and J genes are TRBV6-4 and TRBJ1-4; D uncertain. The CDR3 spans 13 residues. Germline CDR1 reads MRHNA; CDR2 reads SNTAGT. Trimming cost V 9 bases and J 5 bases, with 13 bases left between them. CDR3 residues: CASATERNEKLFF. In DNA, the CDR3 is TGTGCCAGTGCAACGGAGAGAAATGAAAAACTGTTTTTT.

This clonotype was counted between two and nine times. The J gene is TRBJ2-3, the V gene TRBV27; 10 bases are a match to TRBD2. Trimming took 5 bases from V and 5 from J; bases not matched to a gene: 10. Per the germline V gene, CDR1 is MNHEY and CDR2 is SMNVEV (reference sequence). The CDR3 is made up of 16 amino acids. The chain's CDR3 is CASSLPSGSRKDTQYF. In DNA form, the CDR3 reads TGTGCCAGCAGTCTCCCTAGCGGGAGCAGGAAAGATACGCAGTATTTT.